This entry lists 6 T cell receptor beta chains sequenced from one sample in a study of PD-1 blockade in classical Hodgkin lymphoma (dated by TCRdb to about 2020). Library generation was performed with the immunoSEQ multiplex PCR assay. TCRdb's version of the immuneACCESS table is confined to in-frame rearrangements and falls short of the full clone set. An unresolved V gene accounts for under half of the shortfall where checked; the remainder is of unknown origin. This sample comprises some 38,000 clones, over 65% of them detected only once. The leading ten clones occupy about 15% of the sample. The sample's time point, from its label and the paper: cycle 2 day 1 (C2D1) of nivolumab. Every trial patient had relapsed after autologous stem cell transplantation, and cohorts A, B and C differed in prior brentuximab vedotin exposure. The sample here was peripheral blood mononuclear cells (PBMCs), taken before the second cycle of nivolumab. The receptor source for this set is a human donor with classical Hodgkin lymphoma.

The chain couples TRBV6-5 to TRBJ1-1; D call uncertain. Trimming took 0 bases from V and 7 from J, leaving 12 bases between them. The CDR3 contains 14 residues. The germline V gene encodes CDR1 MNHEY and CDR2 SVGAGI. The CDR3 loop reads CASSYSSGLGEAFF. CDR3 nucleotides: TGTGCCAGCAGTTACTCGAGCGGGTTGGGTGAAGCTTTCTTT.

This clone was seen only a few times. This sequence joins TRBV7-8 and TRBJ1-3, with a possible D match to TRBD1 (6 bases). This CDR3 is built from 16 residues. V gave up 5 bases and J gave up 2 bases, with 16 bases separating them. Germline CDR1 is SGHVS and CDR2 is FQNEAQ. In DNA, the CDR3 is TGTGCCAGCAGCCCCTGGACAGCGAAGGCTGGAAACACCATATATTTT. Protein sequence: CASSPWTAKAGNTIYF.

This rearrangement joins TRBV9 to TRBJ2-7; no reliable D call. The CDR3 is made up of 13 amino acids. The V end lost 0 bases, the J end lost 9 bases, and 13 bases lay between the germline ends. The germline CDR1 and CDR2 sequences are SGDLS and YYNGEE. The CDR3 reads CASSVDRSEAQYF. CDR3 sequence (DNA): TGTGCCAGCAGCGTAGATAGGAGCGAAGCGCAGTACTTC.

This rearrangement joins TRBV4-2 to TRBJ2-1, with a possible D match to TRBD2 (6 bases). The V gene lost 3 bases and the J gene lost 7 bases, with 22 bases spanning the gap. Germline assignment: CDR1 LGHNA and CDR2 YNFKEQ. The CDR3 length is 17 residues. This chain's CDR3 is CASSHVNPGSAGNEQFF. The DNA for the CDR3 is TGTGCCAGCAGCCATGTTAATCCGGGCTCCGCGGGGAATGAGCAGTTCTTC.

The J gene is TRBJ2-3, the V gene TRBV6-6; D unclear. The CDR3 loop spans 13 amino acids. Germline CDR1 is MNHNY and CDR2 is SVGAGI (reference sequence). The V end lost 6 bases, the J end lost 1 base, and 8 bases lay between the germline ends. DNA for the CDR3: TGTGCCAGCAGGAGACCCGGCACAGATACGCAGTATTTT. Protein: CASRRPGTDTQYF.

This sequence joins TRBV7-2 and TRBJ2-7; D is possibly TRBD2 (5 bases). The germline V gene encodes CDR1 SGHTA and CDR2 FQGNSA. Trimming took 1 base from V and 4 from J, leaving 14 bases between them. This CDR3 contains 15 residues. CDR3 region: CASSLGPGLIYEQYF. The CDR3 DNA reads TGTGCCAGCAGCTTAGGCCCCGGACTTATTTACGAGCAGTACTTC. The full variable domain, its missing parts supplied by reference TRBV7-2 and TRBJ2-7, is GAGVSQSPSNKVTEKGKDVELRCDPISGHTALYWYRQSLGQGLEFLIYFQGNSAPDKSGLPSDRFSAERTGGSVSTLTIQRTQQEDSAVYLCASSLGPGLIYEQYFGPGTRLTVT.